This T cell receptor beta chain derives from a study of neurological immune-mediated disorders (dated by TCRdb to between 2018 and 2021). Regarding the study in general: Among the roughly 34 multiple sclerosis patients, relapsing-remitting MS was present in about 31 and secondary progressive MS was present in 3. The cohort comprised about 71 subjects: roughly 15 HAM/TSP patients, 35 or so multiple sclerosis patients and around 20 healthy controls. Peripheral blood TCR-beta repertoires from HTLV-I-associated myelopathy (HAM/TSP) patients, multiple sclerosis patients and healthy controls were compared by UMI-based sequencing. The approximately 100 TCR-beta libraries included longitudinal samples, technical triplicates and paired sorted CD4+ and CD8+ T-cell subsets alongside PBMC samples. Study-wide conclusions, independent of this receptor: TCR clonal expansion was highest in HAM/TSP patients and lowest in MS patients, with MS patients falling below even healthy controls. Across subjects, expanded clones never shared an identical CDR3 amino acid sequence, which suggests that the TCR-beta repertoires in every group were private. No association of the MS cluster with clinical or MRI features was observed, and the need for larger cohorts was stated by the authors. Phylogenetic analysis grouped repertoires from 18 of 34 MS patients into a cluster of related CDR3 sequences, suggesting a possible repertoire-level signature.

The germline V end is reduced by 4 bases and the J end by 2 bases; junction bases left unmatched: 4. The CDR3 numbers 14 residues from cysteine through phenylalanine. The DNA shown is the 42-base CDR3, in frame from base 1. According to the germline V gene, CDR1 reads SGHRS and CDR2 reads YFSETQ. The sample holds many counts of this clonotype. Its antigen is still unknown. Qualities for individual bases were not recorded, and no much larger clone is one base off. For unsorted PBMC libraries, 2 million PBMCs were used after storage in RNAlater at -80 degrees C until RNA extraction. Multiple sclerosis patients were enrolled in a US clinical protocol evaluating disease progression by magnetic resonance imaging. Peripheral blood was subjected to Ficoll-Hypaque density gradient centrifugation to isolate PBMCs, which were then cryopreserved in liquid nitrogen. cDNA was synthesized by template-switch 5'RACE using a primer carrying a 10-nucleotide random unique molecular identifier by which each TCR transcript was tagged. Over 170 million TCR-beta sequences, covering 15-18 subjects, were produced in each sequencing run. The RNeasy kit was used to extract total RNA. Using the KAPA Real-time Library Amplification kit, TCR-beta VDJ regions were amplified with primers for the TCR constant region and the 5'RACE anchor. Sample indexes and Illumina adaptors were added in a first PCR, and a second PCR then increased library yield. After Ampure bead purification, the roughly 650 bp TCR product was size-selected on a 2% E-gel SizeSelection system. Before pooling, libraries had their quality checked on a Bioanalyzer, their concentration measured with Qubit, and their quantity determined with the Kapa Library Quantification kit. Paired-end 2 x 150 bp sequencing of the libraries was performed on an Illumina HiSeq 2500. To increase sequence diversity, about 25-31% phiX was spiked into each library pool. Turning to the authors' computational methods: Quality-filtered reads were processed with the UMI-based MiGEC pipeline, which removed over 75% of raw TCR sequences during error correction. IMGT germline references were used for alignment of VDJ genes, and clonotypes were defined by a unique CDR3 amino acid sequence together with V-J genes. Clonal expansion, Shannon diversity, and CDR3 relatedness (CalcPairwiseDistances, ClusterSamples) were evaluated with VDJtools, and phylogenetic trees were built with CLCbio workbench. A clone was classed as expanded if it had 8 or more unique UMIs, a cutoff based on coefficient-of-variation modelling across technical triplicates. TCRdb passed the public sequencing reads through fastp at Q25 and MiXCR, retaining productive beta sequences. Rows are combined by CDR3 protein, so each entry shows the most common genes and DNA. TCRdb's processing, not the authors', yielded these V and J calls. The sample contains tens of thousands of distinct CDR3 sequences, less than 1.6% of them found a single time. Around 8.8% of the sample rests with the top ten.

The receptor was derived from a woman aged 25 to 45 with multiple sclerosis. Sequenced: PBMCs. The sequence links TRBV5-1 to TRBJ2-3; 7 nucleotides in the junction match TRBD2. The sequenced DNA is TGCGCCAGCAGCACCCGGGACTACACAGATACGCAGTATTTT. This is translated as CASSTRDYTDTQYF.